These T cell receptor beta chains were read from a single sample in a study of vaccination effects on CD4 cells after COVID-19. No antigen has been assigned to these receptors. TCRdb keeps only in-frame clones here, not all; method: immunoSEQ multiplex PCR. Among around 32,000 clones listed, roughly two thirds were seen once. The sample was CD4+ T cells from PBMCs cultured with HCoV-229E spike peptides, taken after COVID-19 vaccination. The receptor source for this set is a human donor who received a COVID-19 vaccine. Both conserved end residues are trimmed from each CDR3. Fields, in order: J gene, V gene, CDR3 length, CDR3 protein.

>TRBJ1-1|TRBV12-5|12
ASGLLGKNTEAF
>TRBJ2-5|TRBV6-5|12
ASRDSGGQETQY
>TRBJ1-1|TRBV3-1/TRBV3-2|12
ASQRGGGHTEAF
>TRBJ2-7|TRBV5-1|18
ASSLKPGQGSSFSSYEQY
>TRBJ1-3|TRBV4-1|14
ASSQGQGFSGNTIY
>TRBJ1-6|TRBV2|8
ASGEGPLH
>TRBJ1-2|TRBV7-9|14
ASSVQRGRGDYGYT
>TRBJ1-4|TRBV2|11
ASRQGTNEKLF
>TRBJ1-3|TRBV18|12
ASSPPGQGNTIY
>TRBJ1-2|TRBV27|12
ASSPRTANYGYT
>TRBJ2-3|TRBV9|14
ASSVETTGRTDTQY
>TRBJ2-7|TRBV5-6|12
ASTPTPSSYEQY
>TRBJ2-3|TRBV4-1|13
ASSPRSPPTDTQY
>TRBJ2-3|TRBV18|12
ASSPGQGGGTQY
>TRBJ1-2|TRBV5-6|10
ASSLDYYGYT
>TRBJ1-5|TRBV27|14
ASSPTGGYSNQPQH
>TRBJ2-5|TRBV30|10
AWSVEGETQY
>TRBJ1-1|TRBV2|11
ATTGGEGTEAF
>TRBJ2-3|TRBV18|21
ASSLGGGGLRTRRPKSTDTQY
>TRBJ2-3|TRBV6-4|13
ASSPRRGATDTQY
>TRBJ1-2|TRBV19|12
ASGPWGTNYGYT
>TRBJ1-3|TRBV5-1|13
ASSLQGSSGNTIY
>TRBJ2-2|TRBV28|14
ASLDSRRRYTGELF
>TRBJ2-1|TRBV10-1|20
ASSKDRERRYPFLWSYNEQF
>TRBJ2-7|TRBV3-1/TRBV3-2|17
ASSQVISSGIGGSYEQY
>TRBJ2-6|TRBV6-5|12
ASILDSGANVLT
>TRBJ1-2|TRBV6-5|11
ASSTTDSYGYT
>TRBJ2-1|TRBV9|14
ASSVATGGLYNEQF
>TRBJ2-7|TRBV29-1|11
SVGVQGPYEQY
>TRBJ2-5|TRBV27|12
ASSLAGGEETQY
>TRBJ1-2|TRBV6-2/TRBV6-3|9
ASSQGPAYT
>TRBJ2-2|TRBV5-1|13
ASSLGDREAGELF
>TRBJ1-6|TRBV27|10
ASGTVNSPLH
>TRBJ1-2|TRBV30|12
AWSVDRANYGYT
>TRBJ2-3|TRBV5-8|11
ASSFRGTDTQY
>TRBJ2-3|TRBV19|14
ASSVQGGRFTDTQY
>TRBJ2-1|TRBV9|14
ASSVAYSGGTNEQF
>TRBJ2-3|TRBV7-6|11
ASSPTPSDTQY
>TRBJ2-1|TRBV7-6|15
ASSPTLSSGGLNEQF
>TRBJ1-2|TRBV6-4|10
ASGDRDYGYT
>TRBJ2-2|TRBV7-7|14
ASSLGRTIHTGELF
>TRBJ1-3|TRBV25-1|11
ASSDGGSSTIY
>TRBJ1-3|TRBV9|14
ASSVGRQGKLNTIY
>TRBJ1-4|TRBV5-1|12
ASSPDRGGEKLF
>TRBJ1-1|TRBV2|11
ASGRVENTEAF
>TRBJ1-1|TRBV19|15
ASRLGRQGSMNTEAF
>TRBJ2-6|TRBV11-3|15
ASSLGRQTSGANVLT
>TRBJ1-3|TRBV21-1|14
ASSKWSRGSGNTIY
>TRBJ2-3|TRBV14|14
ASSLPLAGGRDTQY
>TRBJ1-3|TRBV5-1|14
ASSLATGVAGNTIY
>TRBJ1-6|TRBV2|11
ASIMQIQTPLH
>TRBJ1-2|TRBV3-1/TRBV3-2|11
ASSQGQPYGYT
>TRBJ1-1|TRBV2|13
ASRPGTVMNTEAF
>TRBJ1-3|TRBV5-1|13
ASSLIQGSGNTIY
>TRBJ1-5|TRBV6-1|11
ASSEIRDQPQH
>TRBJ2-5|TRBV20-1|9
SARVGLHQY
>TRBJ2-7|TRBV7-8|17
ASSPTLGFRRSTSYEQY
>TRBJ2-1|TRBV6-5|14
ASSSVRDRGSNEQF